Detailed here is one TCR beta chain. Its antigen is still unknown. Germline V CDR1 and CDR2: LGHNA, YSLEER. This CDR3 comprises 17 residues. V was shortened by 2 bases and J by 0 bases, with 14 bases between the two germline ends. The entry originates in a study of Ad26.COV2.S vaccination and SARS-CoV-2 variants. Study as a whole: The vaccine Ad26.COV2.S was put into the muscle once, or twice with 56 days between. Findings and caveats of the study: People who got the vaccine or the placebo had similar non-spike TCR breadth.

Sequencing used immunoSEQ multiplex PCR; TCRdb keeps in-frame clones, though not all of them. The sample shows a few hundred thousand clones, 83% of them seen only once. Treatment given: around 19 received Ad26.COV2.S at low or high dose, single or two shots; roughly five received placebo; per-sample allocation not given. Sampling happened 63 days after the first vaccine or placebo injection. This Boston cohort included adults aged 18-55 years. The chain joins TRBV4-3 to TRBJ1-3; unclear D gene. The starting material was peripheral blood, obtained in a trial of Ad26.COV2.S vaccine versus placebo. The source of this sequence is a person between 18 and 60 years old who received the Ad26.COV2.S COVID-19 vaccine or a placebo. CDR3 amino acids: CASSQIYRTGSGNTIYF. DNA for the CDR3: TGCGCCAGCAGCCAAATATATAGAACCGGCTCTGGAAACACCATATATTTT.